The 27 T cell receptor beta chains reported below all come from one sample, sequenced in a study of cytomegalovirus exposure and HLA in healthy donors. Produced via immunoSEQ multiplex PCR; TCRdb's table is partial and in-frame only. The sample records fewer than 200,000 clones, approximately 96% being singletons. Material: PBMCs. The receptor set was obtained from a young woman in good health and CMV-seronegative.

The genes are TRBV27 and TRBJ1-6; D gene ambiguous. Germline V CDR1 and CDR2: MNHEY, SMNVEV (reference sequence). This CDR3 contains 18 residues. V was pared by 3 bases and J by 0 bases, with 15 bases between. CDR3 region: CASSFSVREASYNSPLHF. The CDR3 DNA reads TGTGCCAGCAGTTTCTCGGTCCGGGAGGCCTCCTATAATTCACCCCTCCACTTT.

The chain couples TRBV7-8 to TRBJ2-3; 13 bases match TRBD2. The CDR3 is 17 residues long. Germline V gene sequence: CDR1 SGHVS, CDR2 FQNEAQ. J was trimmed by 8 bases and V by 0 bases; bases with no gene match: 8. The CDR3 sequence: CASSLAWTSGGRVTQYF. The DNA of the CDR3 is TGTGCCAGCAGCTTAGCCTGGACTAGCGGGGGCCGGGTTACGCAGTATTTT.

The chain joins TRBV5-6 to TRBJ2-7, with D possibly TRBD1 on 6 matching bases. V was shortened by 3 bases and J by 4 bases, with 11 bases between the two germline ends. This CDR3 spans 13 amino acids. CDR1 SGHDT and CDR2 YYEEEE come from the germline V gene. The CDR3 DNA sequence: TGTGCCAGCAGCTCCGGGACAAAATACGAGCAGTACTTC. Translated: CASSSGTKYEQYF. The full variable domain, with the rest looked up from reference TRBV5-6 and TRBJ2-7, is DAGVTQSPTHLIKTRGQQVTLRCSPKSGHDTVSWYQQALGQGPQFIFQYYEEEERQRGNFPDRFSGHQFPNYSSELNVNALLLGDSALYLCASSSGTKYEQYFGPGTRLTVT.

The chain uses TRBV28 and TRBJ2-3, with 7 positions matching TRBD2. The CDR3 is made up of 14 amino acids. After removal of 6 bases from V and 3 bases from J, the junction contained 6 bases not matched to a gene. Germline CDR1 is MDHEN and CDR2 is SYDVKM. The CDR3 nucleotides read TGTGCCAGCAGCCCTGGACTAGGAACAGATACGCAGTATTTT. This gives the protein CASSPGLGTDTQYF.

CDR3 bases: TGCGCCAGCAGCCAAGGGGGGCTGTACGAGCAGTACTTC. It codes for CASSQGGLYEQYF. The V call is TRBV4-1, the J call TRBJ2-7; D perhaps matches TRBD1 (6 bases). This CDR3 has 13 amino acids. Trimming pared 1 base from V and 4 bases from J, leaving 8 bases between. Germline V gives CDR1 MGHRA, CDR2 YSYEKL.

The chain employs TRBV9 and TRBJ2-5; TRBD1 agrees at 7 bases. This CDR3 is 15 amino acids long. V dropped 3 bases and J dropped 4; count of bases not matched to a gene: 9. Germline CDR1 is SGDLS and CDR2 is YYNGEE. The CDR3 loop is CASSAKRGLLETQYF. The CDR3 DNA reads TGTGCCAGCAGCGCGAAGAGGGGGCTCTTAGAGACCCAGTACTTC.

This chain connects TRBV29-1 to TRBJ1-2; D remains unclear. This CDR3 has 9 amino acids. The ends were cut back, 4 bases at V and 7 bases at J, with 4 bases in the middle. CDR1 SQVTM and CDR2 ANQGSEA come from the germline V gene. The CDR3 is CSVAVGYTF. The CDR3 DNA is TGCAGCGTTGCCGTTGGCTACACCTTC.

The chain has TRBV25-1 and TRBJ1-3; D not resolved. CDR3 length: 15 amino acids. Germline-derived CDR1 and CDR2 are MGHDK and SYGVNS. The V gene lost 3 bases and the J gene lost 0 bases, with 9 bases spanning the gap. CDR3 loop: CASSDSYYSGNTIYF. CDR3 in DNA: TGTGCCAGCAGTGACTCCTATTACTCTGGAAACACCATATATTTT.

This clone was observed once. The chain uses TRBV5-1 and TRBJ2-3; 8 nucleotides match TRBD2. Losses at the gene ends were 1 base for V and 4 bases for J; bases not matched to a gene: 5. The CDR3 runs to 15 residues. Germline CDR1 SGHRS, CDR2 YFSETQ. Here the CDR3 reads CASSLPSGGPDTQYF. DNA of the CDR3: TGCGCCAGCAGCTTGCCGAGCGGGGGTCCAGATACGCAGTATTTT.

The gene calls are TRBV7-2 and TRBJ2-1; D is ambiguous. Germline CDR1 reads SGHTA; CDR2 reads FQGNSA. The CDR3 consists of 13 residues. V lost 1 base and J 10 bases, leaving 11 bases between the germline ends. The CDR3 DNA reads as TGTGCCAGCAGCTTAGTCATATACGGGGAGCAGTTCTTC. This encodes CASSLVIYGEQFF.

The V call is TRBV7-2, the J call TRBJ1-5; TRBD1 matches at 7 bases. The length of the CDR3 is 15 residues. Looked up from germline, CDR1 is SGHTA and CDR2 is FQGNSA. V was pared by 1 base and J by 6 bases, with 6 bases of the junction left unmatched. The CDR3 spells CASSLGQGGSQPQHF. In DNA form, the CDR3 reads TGTGCCAGCAGCTTAGGACAGGGAGGATCTCAGCCCCAGCATTTT.

The gene calls are TRBV18 and TRBJ1-4, with 10 bases lining up with TRBD1. V shed 4 bases, J shed 2 bases, and the junction held 4 bases outside the gene matches. The CDR3 length is 16 residues. CDR1 and CDR2 from the germline V gene are KGHSH and LQKENI. CDR3 bases: TGTGCCAGCTCACAGACAGGGGGCAGCACTAATGAAAAACTGTTTTTT. Its protein is CASSQTGGSTNEKLFF.

The chain uses TRBV30 and TRBJ1-5; D is possibly TRBD1 (5 bases). There are 16 residues in the CDR3. Trimming stripped 3 bases from V and 0 bases from J, with 15 bases between. Looked up from germline, CDR1 is GTSNPN and CDR2 is SVGIG (reference sequence). The CDR3 sequence is CAWRPKRGFSNQPQHF. As DNA, the CDR3 is TGTGCCTGGAGGCCTAAGCGGGGCTTTAGCAATCAGCCCCAGCATTTT.

This chain connects TRBV9 to TRBJ1-2; TRBD1 agrees at 8 bases. The length of the CDR3 is 14 residues. Germline assignment: CDR1 SGDLS and CDR2 YYNGEE. V lost 4 bases and J lost 2; bases outside the gene matches: 4. CDR3 nucleotide sequence: TGTGCCAGCAGCCGCCGGACAGGGAACTATGGCTACACCTTC. Translated, it gives CASSRRTGNYGYTF.

V gene TRBV10-3 combines with J gene TRBJ2-7; D perhaps matches TRBD2 (6 bases). The germline V and J ends were trimmed by 3 bases and 3 bases, with 15 bases remaining between them. CDR1 and CDR2 from the germline V gene are ENHRY and SYGVKD. The CDR3 loop spans 15 amino acids. The DNA of the CDR3 is TGTGCCATCAGTGAATTGGGCGGGGTCATCTACGAGCAGTACTTC. Translated: CAISELGGVIYEQYF.

J is TRBJ2-5 and V is TRBV15, with TRBD1 matching 8 bases. V lost 1 base to trimming and J lost 3 bases; unmatched junction nucleotides: 10. This CDR3 contains 17 residues. The germline CDR1 and CDR2 sequences are LNHNV and YYDKDF (reference sequence). This CDR3 is CATSRAGQGREKETQYF. CDR3 nucleotide sequence: TGTGCCACCAGCAGAGCTGGACAGGGAAGGGAGAAAGAGACCCAGTACTTC.

The J gene is TRBJ2-2, the V gene TRBV27, with 10 bases aligning to TRBD1. CDR1 is MNHEY, CDR2 SMNVEV, per germline (reference sequence). This CDR3 is built from 17 residues. Losses at the gene ends were 7 bases for V and 2 bases for J; bases not matched to a gene: 10. CDR3 protein: CASTMYGTGVNTGELFF. Written as DNA, the CDR3 is TGTGCCAGCACCATGTACGGGACAGGGGTTAACACCGGGGAGCTGTTTTTT.

The chain carries TRBV14 and TRBJ1-1; D is unclear. This CDR3 comprises 13 residues. V was pared by 1 base and J by 5 bases, with 8 bases between. Germline assignment: CDR1 SGHDN and CDR2 FVKESK. The CDR3 nucleotides read TGTGCCAGCAGCCAAGTTTTGAGGACTGAAGCTTTCTTT. Protein sequence: CASSQVLRTEAFF.

This clone was recorded once. The chain has TRBV4-3 and TRBJ2-7; the D gene is possibly TRBD1 (6 bases). The CDR3 totals 15 residues. Trimming pared 1 base from V and 2 bases from J, leaving 12 bases between. Per the germline V gene, CDR1 is LGHNA and CDR2 is YSLEER. CDR3 nucleotides: TGCGCCAGCAGCCAAGGCCGGACAGCAACCTACGAGCAGTACTTC. Translated: CASSQGRTATYEQYF.

This sequence joins TRBV19 and TRBJ1-1, with D tentatively TRBD1 (5 bases). Per germline, CDR1 LNHDA and CDR2 SQIVND (reference sequence). V lost 5 bases and J lost 10, with 17 bases in between. The CDR3 has 13 residues. CDR3 in DNA: TGTGCCAGTAGTTCCCAGGGCCAGTGGGGAGCTTTCTTT. Translating gives CASSSQGQWGAFF.

V and J are TRBV6-5 and TRBJ1-3; the D gene is possibly TRBD1 (6 bases). The germline gives CDR1 MNHEY, CDR2 SVGAGI. This CDR3 comprises 16 residues. The germline V and J ends were trimmed by 2 bases and 0 bases, with 11 bases remaining between them. CDR3 residues: CASSYGGLSSGNTIYF. CDR3 DNA: TGTGCCAGCAGTTACGGGGGCCTCAGCTCTGGAAACACCATATATTTT.

This chain joins TRBV9 and TRBJ2-1; 8 bases line up with TRBD2. With 3 bases clipped from V and 5 bases from J, the junction kept 10 bases outside the gene matches. Germline CDR1 SGDLS, CDR2 YYNGEE. This CDR3 comprises 16 residues. In DNA, the CDR3 is TGTGCCAGCAGCGGCCCCAGAGCGGGGGACAACAATGAGCAGTTCTTC. Translation gives CASSGPRAGDNNEQFF.

V is TRBV6-1 and J is TRBJ2-7; 10 bases are a match to TRBD1. CDR1 is MNHNS, CDR2 SASEGT, per germline. With V trimmed by 4 bases and J by 4 bases, 4 bases remained unmatched. The CDR3 runs to 14 residues. The CDR3 nucleotides are TGTGCCAGCAGTGTCCGGGACAGGGGTTACGAGCAGTACTTC. This sequence encodes CASSVRDRGYEQYF.

This chain joins TRBV12-5 and TRBJ1-5; D unclear. Germline V gene lookup returns CDR1 LGHNT and CDR2 FRNRAP. The CDR3 length is 15 residues. The V end was cut by 3 bases, the J end by 0 bases, with 9 bases between. This CDR3 reads CASGFGQNSNQPQHF. The CDR3 nucleotides read TGTGCTAGTGGTTTTGGCCAGAATAGCAATCAGCCCCAGCATTTT.

The V and J genes are TRBV7-9 and TRBJ2-2, with D maybe TRBD2 (6 bases). The V gene lost 3 bases and the J gene lost 5 bases, with 13 bases spanning the gap. From germline, CDR1 is SEHNR and CDR2 FQNEAQ (reference sequence). The length of the CDR3 is 15 residues. This CDR3 reads CASSFIGGKTGELFF. The CDR3 DNA sequence: TGTGCCAGCAGCTTTATCGGGGGTAAAACCGGGGAGCTGTTTTTT.

There are a few counts of this clone. The J gene is TRBJ1-6, the V gene TRBV5-6, with 8 positions matching TRBD1. The CDR3 runs to 13 residues. Germline trimming cut 7 bases from V and 5 bases from J; bases unmatched to any gene: 2. Germline loops: CDR1 SGHDT, CDR2 YYEEEE. The CDR3 DNA reads TGTGCCAGCCGGACAGGGAATAATTCACCCCTCCACTTT. This codes for CASRTGNNSPLHF.

The chain has TRBV6-5 and TRBJ1-5; no firm D call. CDR1 and CDR2 (germline): MNHEY, SVGAGI. V lost 0 bases and J lost 0, with 9 bases in between. The CDR3 contains 16 residues. The CDR3 protein is CASSYSSRNSNQPQHF. In DNA form, the CDR3 reads TGTGCCAGCAGTTACTCGTCCAGAAATAGCAATCAGCCCCAGCATTTT.